A single sample is the source of the 28 T cell receptor beta chains below, sequenced in a study of T cell repertoires in cytomegalovirus infection. TCRdb processed the reads anew with MiXCR; each CDR3 protein has one entry. Found here are about 450,000 distinct CDR3 sequences, approximately 30% of them singletons; the top ten hold roughly an eighth. What was sequenced was PBMCs. These receptors were collected from a human donor in good health (CMV status not recorded). Some clones in this sample may be carry-over from other donors' samples.

The rearrangement joins TRBV7-8 to TRBJ1-2; D uncertain. Trimming shortened V by 1 base and J by 7 bases, and 19 bases separated the two germline ends. The CDR3 spans 16 residues. The germline gives CDR1 SGHVS, CDR2 FQNEAQ. The CDR3 here is CASSLEMEDAGFGYTF. The CDR3 DNA sequence: TGTGCCAGCAGCTTAGAGATGGAAGATGCGGGCTTTGGCTACACCTTC.

The chain uses TRBV19 and TRBJ1-2; the D is unclear. The CDR3 is 14 amino acids. In germline, CDR1 is LNHDA, CDR2 SQIVND (reference sequence). V was clipped by 4 bases and J by 0 bases, with 9 bases between them. The CDR3 sequence: CASSRSKANYGYTF. In DNA, the CDR3 is TGTGCCAGTAGTAGGAGTAAAGCTAACTATGGCTACACCTTC.

The sample holds a few counts of this clonotype. This chain joins TRBV6-5 and TRBJ1-2; perhaps TRBD1 as D (5 bases). This CDR3 region has 17 residues. V was trimmed by 1 base and J by 3 bases, leaving 18 bases between them. Germline V gives CDR1 MNHEY, CDR2 SVGAGI. DNA for the CDR3: TGTGCCAGCAGTTACTTCATACCTGAGGTGGGGGACTATGGCTACACCTTC. It yields the protein CASSYFIPEVGDYGYTF.

Only a few counts were recorded for this clonotype. The V call is TRBV15, the J call TRBJ2-1; D gene ambiguous. The CDR3 runs to 15 residues. V shed 0 bases and J shed 2 bases, with 8 bases lying between them. The germline CDR1 and CDR2 sequences are LNHNV and YYDKDF (reference sequence). The CDR3 sequence: CATSRDPQTYNEQFF. The CDR3 nucleotides are TGTGCCACCAGCAGAGATCCGCAGACCTACAATGAGCAGTTCTTC. Full variable domain (remainder filled in from reference TRBV15 and TRBJ2-1): DAMVIQNPRYQVTQFGKPVTLSCSQTLNHNVMYWYQQKSSQAPKLLFHYYDKDFNNEADTPDNFQSRRPNTSFCFLDIRSPGLGDTAMYLCATSRDPQTYNEQFFGPGTRLTVL.

This clonotype turned up a few times. The rearrangement links TRBV6-2 or TRBV6-3 to TRBJ2-7, with 12 bases lining up with TRBD2. V lost 0 bases to trimming and J lost 2 bases; unmatched junction nucleotides: 2. Germline V gene lookup returns CDR1 MNHEY and CDR2 SVGEGT. CDR3 length: 16 amino acids. The CDR3 sequence: CASSYSTSGGTYEQYF. In nucleotides, the CDR3 is TGTGCCAGCAGTTACTCGACTAGCGGGGGTACCTACGAGCAGTACTTC.

This clonotype was seen many times. The genes are TRBV7-2 and TRBJ1-2, with 7 bases that match TRBD1. The CDR3 loop spans 15 amino acids. In germline, CDR1 is SGHTA, CDR2 FQGNSA. J was trimmed by 5 bases and V by 6 bases; bases with no gene match: 12. The CDR3: CASRFDRADRYGYTF. The CDR3 nucleotides read TGTGCCAGCAGATTCGACAGGGCGGACCGGTATGGCTACACCTTC.

This clonotype was seen repeatedly, ten times or more. The chain is built from TRBV6-2 or TRBV6-3 and TRBJ2-1, with unresolved D. V lost 5 bases and J 1 base, leaving 9 bases between the germline ends. This CDR3 spans 14 amino acids. Per the germline V gene, CDR1 is MNHEY and CDR2 is SVGEGT. DNA for the CDR3: TGTGCCAGCAGTCGCATGGGGTCCTACAATGAGCAGTTCTTC. It translates to CASSRMGSYNEQFF.

The CDR3, as DNA: TGTGCCAGCGCCAAGGTTAGATACGGGGGCCCCTCCTACAATGAGCAGTTCTTC. Translating it yields CASAKVRYGGPSYNEQFF. The chain recombines TRBV6-1 with TRBJ2-1; tentatively, D is TRBD1 or TRBD2 (6 bases each). Trimming removed 8 bases from V and 0 bases from J, with 23 bases in between. Germline CDR1 and CDR2: MNHNS and SASEGT. This CDR3 spans 18 amino acids.

The sample holds a few counts of this clonotype. The chain recombines TRBV7-8 with TRBJ1-2, with TRBD1 as a possible D gene (6 bases). Germline V gene lookup returns CDR1 SGHVS and CDR2 FQNEAQ. This CDR3 is 15 amino acids long. The V end was cut by 5 bases, the J end by 5 bases, with 18 bases between. CDR3 in amino acids: CASSTEGGGGYGYTF. The DNA for the CDR3 is TGTGCCAGCAGCACAGAAGGGGGTGGCGGTTATGGCTACACCTTC.

This clonotype has just a few counts. The V gene is TRBV6-2 or TRBV6-3, the J gene TRBJ2-1; 7 bases match TRBD1. CDR1 and CDR2 (germline): MNHEY, SVGEGT. V lost 6 bases to trimming and J lost 12 bases; unmatched junction nucleotides: 5. This CDR3 contains 11 residues. In DNA, the CDR3 is TGTGCCAGCAGCGGTCACAGGGGGCAGTTCTTC. Its protein product is CASSGHRGQFF.

The CDR3 nucleotides read TGTGCCAGCATCTCCGCGGACGGGTTTCGAAAGGGACAGCCCCAGCATTTT. Amino acids: CASISADGFRKGQPQHF. The chain combines TRBV7-8 with TRBJ1-5; D unresolved. There are 17 residues in the CDR3. V lost 7 bases to trimming and J lost 7 bases, with 26 bases between them. The germline V gene has CDR1 SGHVS and CDR2 FQNEAQ.

There are many counts of this clonotype. CDR3 DNA sequence: TGTGCCAGCAAAGAGGACGCCTCCTACGAGCAGTACTTC. Translating gives CASKEDASYEQYF. The chain is built from TRBV6-5 and TRBJ2-7; D gene uncertain. The V gene lost 7 bases and the J gene lost 0 bases, with 10 bases spanning the gap. CDR3 length: 13 residues. CDR1 and CDR2 from the germline V gene are MNHEY and SVGAGI.

This clonotype was seen repeatedly, ten times or more. The genes are TRBV18 and TRBJ2-3, with D uncertain. Germline V lookup: CDR1 KGHSH, CDR2 LQKENI. This CDR3 is built from 12 residues. Deletions cut 3 bases from V and 5 bases from J, with 6 bases between. CDR3 sequence (DNA): TGTGCCAGCTCACCGTACAGAGATACGCAGTATTTT. Translation: CASSPYRDTQYF.

The rearrangement links TRBV6-2 or TRBV6-3 to TRBJ2-7, with a tentative D call TRBD1 (6 bases). V lost 6 bases and J lost 1, with 13 bases in between. CDR1 and CDR2 from the germline V gene are MNHEY and SVGEGT. The CDR3 runs 14 residues. CDR3 sequence: CASSPGQLSYEQYF. The CDR3 DNA follows: TGTGCCAGCAGCCCCGGACAGCTTTCCTACGAGCAGTACTTC.

There are a few counts of this clonotype. Since a much larger clone is just one base distant, this may be a read error. This chain connects TRBV5-4 to TRBJ1-1; the D is unclear. The V end was cut by 0 bases, the J end by 5 bases, with 8 bases between. The germline CDR1 and CDR2 sequences are SGHNT and YYREEE (reference sequence). The CDR3 contains 13 residues. The CDR3 region has the DNA TGTGCCAGCAGCTTGGGTCGGGAGACTGAAGCTTTCTTT. This translates into CASSLGRETEAFF.

The rearrangement links TRBV25-1 to TRBJ2-3; 7 positions match TRBD2. The CDR3 consists of 17 residues. V was pared by 3 bases and J by 6 bases, with 15 bases of the junction left unmatched. The germline V gene encodes CDR1 MGHDK and CDR2 SYGVNS. CDR3 bases: TGTGCCAGCAGTGACCAAGCGGGACTCCTGATCTTTGATACGCAGTATTTT. Translating gives CASSDQAGLLIFDTQYF.

The J gene is TRBJ2-3, the V gene TRBV12-3 or TRBV12-4; 10 positions match TRBD2. V was pared by 6 bases and J by 4 bases, with 7 bases of the junction left unmatched. CDR3 length: 15 amino acids. The CDR3 loop reads CASRRSGGVSDTQYF. In DNA form, the CDR3 reads TGTGCCAGCAGGCGAAGCGGGGGGGTATCAGATACGCAGTATTTT.

The chain carries TRBV20-1 and TRBJ2-3; TRBD2 aligns across 8 bases. The length of the CDR3 is 15 residues. CDR1 and CDR2 (germline): DFQATT, SNEGSKA (reference sequence). The CDR3: CSCGGPSLSTDTQYF. DNA for the CDR3: TGCAGCTGCGGGGGGCCATCATTAAGCACAGATACGCAGTATTTT.

This clonotype was seen only a few times. V gene TRBV28 combines with J gene TRBJ2-7; TRBD1 or TRBD2 may be the D gene (5 bases each). Germline V gene sequence: CDR1 MDHEN, CDR2 SYDVKM. The CDR3 extends over 13 amino acids. Trimming took 2 bases from V and 2 from J, leaving 7 bases between them. The CDR3 reads CASSLGDPYEQYF. The DNA of the CDR3 is TGTGCCAGCAGTTTAGGGGACCCCTACGAGCAGTACTTC. Full variable domain (remainder filled in from reference TRBV28 and TRBJ2-7): DVKVTQSSRYLVKRTGEKVFLECVQDMDHENMFWYRQDPGLGLRLIYFSYDVKMKEKGDIPEGYSVSREKKERFSLILESASTNQTSMYLCASSLGDPYEQYFGPGTRLTVT.

In this sample, this clonotype turned up many times. The V call is TRBV7-6, the J call TRBJ2-2, with TRBD1 matching 10 bases. With V trimmed by 5 bases and J by 6 bases, 9 bases remained unmatched. The CDR3 has 16 amino acids. Germline assignment: CDR1 SGHVS and CDR2 FNYEAQ. The CDR3 spells CASSPGTGALAGELFF. CDR3 coding DNA: TGTGCCAGCAGCCCTGGGACAGGGGCTCTGGCCGGGGAGCTGTTTTTT.

The chain uses TRBV5-4 and TRBJ1-2; 8 nucleotides match TRBD1. This CDR3 region has 16 residues. V shed 3 bases and J 5 bases; nucleotides not matched to a gene: 12. Germline CDR1 is SGHNT and CDR2 is YYREEE (reference sequence). CDR3 amino acids: CASSSPIGQGSYGYTF. The CDR3 nucleotides read TGTGCCAGCAGCTCGCCGATAGGACAGGGATCATATGGCTACACCTTC. The whole variable domain, remainder taken from reference TRBV5-4 and TRBJ1-2, is ETGVTQSPTHLIKTRGQQVTLRCSSQSGHNTVSWYQQALGQGPQFIFQYYREEENGRGNFPPRFSGLQFPNYSSELNVNALELDDSALYLCASSSPIGQGSYGYTFGSGTRLTVV.

This clonotype was counted many times. The chain combines TRBV7-6 with TRBJ1-6; 9 positions match TRBD1. V lost 1 base and J lost 9; bases outside the gene matches: 4. The germline CDR1 and CDR2 sequences are SGHVS and FNYEAQ. This CDR3 contains 15 residues. CDR3: CASSLDRGLSSPLHF. In DNA, the CDR3 is TGTGCCAGCAGCTTAGACAGGGGGCTTAGTTCACCCCTCCACTTT. The full variable domain, rest sourced from reference TRBV7-6 and TRBJ1-6, is GAGVSQSPRYKVTKRGQDVALRCDPISGHVSLYWYRQALGQGPEFLTYFNYEAQQDKSGLPNDRFSAERPEGSISTLTIQRTEQRDSAMYRCASSLDRGLSSPLHFGNGTRLTVT.

Many counts were recorded for this clonotype. This chain connects TRBV7-9 to TRBJ2-1, with TRBD2 matching over 7 bases. Germline lookup yields CDR1 SEHNR and CDR2 FQNEAQ (reference sequence). V shed 1 base and J 3 bases; nucleotides not matched to a gene: 6. The CDR3 runs 16 residues. CDR3 in amino acids: CASSLERGSRYNEQFF. The CDR3 nucleotides read TGTGCCAGCAGCTTAGAGCGGGGATCCCGCTACAATGAGCAGTTCTTC.

This clonotype was counted between two and nine times. The chain recombines TRBV4-1 with TRBJ2-7; D not certain. The V and J ends lost 1 base and 6 bases respectively, with 13 bases between them. CDR3 size: 14 residues. Looked up from germline, CDR1 is MGHRA and CDR2 is YSYEKL. The CDR3 sequence is CASSQGEGIGEQYF. The DNA for the CDR3 is TGCGCCAGCAGCCAAGGCGAAGGGATCGGCGAGCAGTACTTC.

Points on this clonotype: The CDR3 does not end in the conserved phenylalanine or tryptophan, so this is likely a read error. The chain couples TRBV11-3 to TRBJ2-1; D not certain. Per the germline V gene, CDR1 is SGHNT and CDR2 is YENEEA. Trimming cost V 1 base and J 8 bases, with 9 bases left between them. The CDR3 spans 13 residues. CDR3 sequence reads: CASSLGIGDEQFL. The CDR3 coding sequence is TGTGCCAGCAGCTTAGGAATTGGGGATGAGCAGTTCTTA.

This chain links TRBV6-5 with TRBJ2-1; TRBD1 aligns across 8 bases. J gave up 3 bases and V 2 bases, and 3 bases lay outside the gene matches. Germline V gene data show CDR1 as MNHEY and CDR2 as SVGAGI. This CDR3 has 15 residues. The CDR3 sequence is CASSYPGQGYNEQFF. The DNA of the CDR3 is TGTGCCAGCAGTTACCCTGGACAGGGCTACAATGAGCAGTTCTTC.

The chain links TRBV10-3 to TRBJ1-1; perhaps TRBD1 as D (5 bases). The CDR3 covers 14 residues. Germline V lookup: CDR1 ENHRY, CDR2 SYGVKD. Trimming took off 1 base at V and 13 bases at J, with 19 bases between the two ends. The CDR3 here is CAISELGGTEDVFF. Here the CDR3 DNA reads TGTGCCATCAGTGAGTTGGGGGGAACCGAAGACGTTTTCTTT.

The chain has TRBV27 and TRBJ1-2; D is perhaps TRBD1 (6 bases). The CDR3 loop spans 17 amino acids. Germline lookup yields CDR1 MNHEY and CDR2 SMNVEV (reference sequence). V lost 5 bases and J lost 1, with 20 bases in between. CDR3 in amino acids: CASSLYSGGVSNYGYTF. CDR3 DNA sequence: TGTGCCAGCAGTCTTTATAGCGGGGGCGTGAGTAACTATGGCTACACCTTC.